This T cell receptor (beta chain) was captured by sequencing in a study of blood T cell repertoires in COVID-19. Whole-study context: There were acute and convalescent COVID-19 samples, and they came from the United States, Italy and Spain. Sources were T cells, B-cell-depleted T cells, or PBMCs; the material itself was cDNA or gDNA.

Study processing details: How many nucleated cells were present was estimated from reference gene primer amplification. Sequencing used immunoSEQ multiplex PCR; TCRdb keeps in-frame clones, though not all of them. From that table come the V and J calls and clone size; the DNA was used to work out D and trimming. The table lists 50,000 to 65,000 clones, around 83% of them singletons, with about 5.9% in the top ten. The CDR3 is 15 amino acids. The V gene lost 1 base and the J gene lost 1 base, with 11 bases spanning the gap. Germline-derived CDR1 and CDR2 are SGHRS and YFSETQ. The chain combines TRBV5-1 with TRBJ2-5; perhaps TRBD2 as D (6 bases). The material sequenced was peripheral blood. The TCR sequence derives from a human donor in a cohort sampled during active COVID-19. The CDR3 DNA reads TGCGCCAGCAGCTTGAGCGGGTCAGGCCAAGAGACCCAGTACTTC. It codes for CASSLSGSGQETQYF.